Below, 27 T cell receptor beta chains from the same sample are listed, as sequenced in a study of low-dose radiotherapy and immunotherapy resistance in tumors. Alpha and beta chains were covered, as first-strand cDNA relied on TRAV- and TRBV-specific primers. TCRs were put through around 20 PCR cycles of amplification with Phusion. A constant-region primer and the V-primer adapter served as the primer pair. TCRdb re-called the reads with MiXCR, one entry per CDR3 protein. The sample contains about 9,800 distinct CDR3 sequences, roughly 42% of which appear only once. These receptors originate from a human donor with advanced metastatic prostate, ovarian, gallbladder or colorectal cancer (not recorded which). This table probably holds off-target reads from a library built for another chain.

To note about this clonotype: A read error may account for a junction end that differs from germline. The chain recombines TRBV12-3 or TRBV12-4 with TRBJ2-3; 9 bases are a match to TRBD1. This CDR3 comprises 13 residues. The CDR3 DNA reads as TGTGCCAGCAGTTTTACTACCGGGACAGGGATGGATTTT. It yields the protein CASSFTTGTGMDF.

This clonotype was counted only a few times. The rearrangement uses TRBV10-2 and TRBJ1-2; no reliable D call. The germline V gene encodes CDR1 WSHSY and CDR2 SAAADI. The ends were cut back, 2 bases at V and 7 bases at J, with 8 bases in the middle. The CDR3 runs 12 residues. CDR3 DNA sequence: TGCGCCAGCAGTGAGGCACGGGGTGGCTACACCTTC. It translates to CASSEARGGYTF.

The chain is built from TRBV3-1 and TRBJ2-7; 11 positions match TRBD2. There are 18 residues in the CDR3. From germline, CDR1 is LGHDT and CDR2 YNNKEL (reference sequence). Losses at the gene ends were 8 bases for V and 5 bases for J; bases not matched to a gene: 20. Here the CDR3 DNA reads TGTGCCAGCTCCCCCCGGAGGGGTAGCGGGAGGGCGAGGCACGAGCAGTACTTC. Protein sequence: CASSPRRGSGRARHEQYF.

This clonotype was observed a single time. The rearrangement uses TRBV7-9 and TRBJ2-7; 13 bases match TRBD2. Germline V gene data show CDR1 as SEHNR and CDR2 as FQNEAQ (reference sequence). The V segment lost 4 bases and the J segment 3 bases; nucleotides outside the gene matches: 6. The CDR3 covers 16 residues. CDR3 in amino acids: CASSSYRLAGGYEQYF. CDR3 DNA: TGTGCCAGCAGCTCCTACCGACTAGCGGGGGGCTACGAGCAGTACTTC. Based on the CDR3 plus reference TRBV7-9 and TRBJ2-7, the full variable domain is DTGVSQNPRHKITKRGQNVTFRCDPISEHNRLYWYRQTLGQGPEFLTYFQNEAQLEKSRLLSDRFSAERPKGSFSTLEIQRTEQGDSAMYLCASSSYRLAGGYEQYFGPGTRLTVT.

In its sample, this clonotype was seen a few times. The CDR3 nucleotides are TGTGCCACCAGCAGAGAGGGCCCTTACAATGAGCAGTTCTTC. The encoded protein is CATSREGPYNEQFF. V gene TRBV15 combines with J gene TRBJ2-1; D uncertain. Trimming removed 0 bases from V and 4 bases from J, with 7 bases in between. Germline V gene sequence: CDR1 LNHNV, CDR2 YYDKDF (reference sequence). The CDR3 is 14 residues long.

The CDR3, as DNA: TGCGCCAGCAGCCCAGGTATCAAGAATGAAAAACTGTTTTTT. This codes for CASSPGIKNEKLFF. This chain connects TRBV5-1 to TRBJ1-4, with D uncertain. The CDR3 runs 14 residues. V lost 4 bases, J lost 5 bases, and 12 bases lay in between. CDR1 is SGHRS, CDR2 YFSETQ, per germline. The complete variable domain, with remaining parts taken from reference TRBV5-1 and TRBJ1-4, reads KAGVTQTPRYLIKTRGQQVTLSCSPISGHRSVSWYQQTPGQGLQFLFEYFSETQRNKGNFPGRFSGRQFSNSRSEMNVSTLELGDSALYLCASSPGIKNEKLFFGSGTQLSVL.

This clonotype was picked up one time. The chain links TRBV7-9 to TRBJ1-5, with a tentative D call TRBD1 (5 bases). CDR1 is SEHNR, CDR2 FQNEAQ, per germline (reference sequence). Trimming removed 5 bases from V and 8 bases from J, with 13 bases in between. This CDR3 region has 13 residues. The DNA of the CDR3 is TGTGCCAGCAGCCCCGGGGGGATAGAGCCCCAGCATTTT. Residues: CASSPGGIEPQHF.

The gene calls are TRBV14 and TRBJ2-1, with D hard to call. Germline V gives CDR1 SGHDN, CDR2 FVKESK. V lost 4 bases to trimming and J lost 5 bases, with 18 bases between them. The CDR3 is 16 amino acids. The CDR3 protein is CASSLYTVLGHNEQFF. The CDR3 DNA reads TGTGCCAGCAGCCTTTACACGGTCCTCGGCCACAATGAGCAGTTCTTC.

This clonotype was observed a few times. The chain combines TRBV10-2 with TRBJ1-6, with D hard to call. CDR3 length: 14 amino acids. Trimming removed 3 bases at V and 10 bases at J, with 13 bases between. The germline gives CDR1 WSHSY, CDR2 SAAADI. CDR3 nucleotide sequence: TGCGCCAGCAGTGATGAAGTACTAGGGTCACCCCTCCACTTT. Its protein is CASSDEVLGSPLHF.

Remarks on this clonotype: The junction and the germline gene differ at one end; a read error may be behind it. The V call is TRBV14, the J call TRBJ2-1; 10 bases align to TRBD2. Germline values: CDR1 SGHDN, CDR2 FVKESK. The CDR3 totals 13 residues. The CDR3 DNA is TGTGCCAGCAGCCAAGATTGGGGGACTAGCGAGATCTTC. Residues: CASSQDWGTSEIF.

This clonotype was observed a few times. The CDR3 DNA follows: TGTGCCAGCAGCCAAGTTAGCGGGAGGGGCGAGCAGTACTTC. It encodes CASSQVSGRGEQYF. V is TRBV14 and J is TRBJ2-7; 11 bases align to TRBD2. The germline V gene has CDR1 SGHDN and CDR2 FVKESK. This CDR3 comprises 14 residues. V was pared by 1 base and J by 6 bases, with 2 bases of the junction left unmatched. The full variable domain, completed using reference TRBV14 and TRBJ2-7, is EAGVTQFPSHSVIEKGQTVTLRCDPISGHDNLYWYRRVMGKEIKFLLHFVKESKQDESGMPNNRFLAERTGGTYSTLKVQPAELEDSGVYFCASSQVSGRGEQYFGPGTRLTVT.

The table lists this clonotype with a few counts. V gene TRBV7-2 combines with J gene TRBJ2-1; D gene ambiguous. The CDR3 contains 14 residues. CDR1 is SGHTA, CDR2 FQGNSA, per germline. The V end was cut by 2 bases, the J end by 10 bases, with 15 bases between. CDR3 bases: TGTGCCAGCAGCTTAAATCGTGATAGAGCCGAGCAGTTCTTC. Its translation is CASSLNRDRAEQFF.

The V and J genes are TRBV30 and TRBJ2-5; D might be TRBD2 (6 bases). V lost 3 bases and J lost 12, with 14 bases in between. This CDR3 has 11 amino acids. The V gene's germline CDR1 is GTSNPN and CDR2 SVGIG (reference sequence). The CDR3 sequence: CAWSRGGQEYF. CDR3 DNA: TGTGCCTGGAGCCGAGGAGGGCAGGAGTACTTC.

There are a few counts of this clonotype. This sequence joins TRBV2 and TRBJ2-7, with 10 bases fitting TRBD2. CDR1 and CDR2 (germline): SNHLY, FYNNEI. V trimming: 3 bases; J trimming: 4 bases; junction bases outside the gene matches: 6. The CDR3 length is 15 residues. The CDR3 here is CASSDGRTSGYEQYF. In DNA, the CDR3 is TGTGCCAGCAGTGATGGCAGGACTAGCGGATACGAGCAGTACTTC.

The chain employs TRBV5-1 and TRBJ1-1; no definite D call. This CDR3 spans 15 amino acids. CDR1 and CDR2 (germline): SGHRS, YFSETQ. The V and J ends lost 3 bases and 4 bases respectively, with 16 bases between them. The CDR3 sequence is CASSSRTDLSTEAFF. CDR3 nucleotides: TGCGCCAGCAGCTCCCGGACGGATTTGAGCACTGAAGCTTTCTTT.

This clonotype has only a few counts. The chain recombines TRBV19 with TRBJ2-3; D is unresolved. The CDR3 loop spans 11 amino acids. Germline lookup yields CDR1 LNHDA and CDR2 SQIVND (reference sequence). The V gene lost 5 bases and the J gene lost 4 bases, with 4 bases spanning the gap. The CDR3 bases are TGTGCCAGTAGTTCGCCAGATACGCAGTATTTT. It yields the protein CASSSPDTQYF.

This clonotype has just a few counts. V is TRBV6-1 and J is TRBJ2-2, with D possibly being TRBD1 or TRBD2 (6 bases each). The CDR3 has 14 amino acids. Trimming cost V 7 bases and J 3 bases, with 12 bases left between them. Per the germline V gene, CDR1 is MNHNS and CDR2 is SASEGT. CDR3 nucleotide sequence: TGTGCCAGCACTGGGGGGCCCGACACCGGGGAGCTGTTTTTT. Its protein product is CASTGGPDTGELFF.

CDR3 bases: TGTGCCAGCAGCCAAGCACTCCAGGGTGGCGAGCAGTACTTC. Protein: CASSQALQGGEQYF. This chain joins TRBV14 and TRBJ2-7; tentative D call: TRBD1 (5 bases). The germline gives CDR1 SGHDN, CDR2 FVKESK. This CDR3 spans 14 amino acids. Trimming took 1 base from V and 6 from J, leaving 13 bases between them.

The gene calls are TRBV29-1 and TRBJ2-1; TRBD2 agrees at 13 bases. The CDR3 covers 14 residues. The V and J ends lost 8 bases and 3 bases, in that order; junction bases with no gene match: 4. Germline V gene lookup returns CDR1 SQVTM and CDR2 ANQGSEA. The CDR3 is CSFRTSGGYNEQFF. CDR3 in DNA: TGCAGCTTTAGGACTAGCGGGGGCTACAATGAGCAGTTCTTC.

The rearrangement uses TRBV20-1 and TRBJ1-3; D unresolved. The CDR3 has 13 amino acids. Trimming cost V 6 bases and J 3 bases, with 12 bases left between them. Germline V gene sequence: CDR1 DFQATT, CDR2 SNEGSKA (reference sequence). The CDR3 spells CSATVGDGNTIYF. CDR3 sequence (DNA): TGCAGTGCCACCGTGGGAGATGGAAACACCATATATTTT.

The sample holds a few counts of this clonotype. The chain carries TRBV20-1 and TRBJ2-1, with D possibly TRBD2 on 5 matching bases. The V gene lost 4 bases and the J gene lost 7 bases, with 11 bases spanning the gap. This CDR3 spans 12 amino acids. Germline V gene data show CDR1 as DFQATT and CDR2 as SNEGSKA (reference sequence). Here the CDR3 DNA reads TGCAGTGCTACGGAGGTGCGTAATGAGCAGTTCTTC. This gives the protein CSATEVRNEQFF.

There are a few counts of this clonotype. The J gene is TRBJ2-7, the V gene TRBV20-1; 11 bases are a match to TRBD2. Germline V CDR1 and CDR2: DFQATT, SNEGSKA (reference sequence). The CDR3 consists of 17 residues. Germline trimming cut 6 bases from V and 2 bases from J; bases unmatched to any gene: 15. The CDR3 region has the DNA TGCAGTGCACCCGGACAGGGTTTTAGCGGGGGGGCCTACGAGCAGTACTTC. Its translation: CSAPGQGFSGGAYEQYF.

This clonotype is labeled medium-sized (0.01 to 0.1%). This sequence joins TRBV9 and TRBJ2-7; 7 bases map to TRBD1. V lost 2 bases, J lost 7 bases, and 9 bases stayed unmatched. Germline V CDR1 and CDR2: SGDLS, YYNGEE. This CDR3 is 14 amino acids long. This chain's CDR3 is CASSVRRTGGEQYF. The CDR3 coding sequence is TGTGCCAGCAGCGTCCGTCGGACAGGCGGTGAGCAGTACTTC.

The chain couples TRBV6-1 to TRBJ2-2; D possibly corresponds to TRBD2 (7 bases). The CDR3 extends over 17 amino acids. Trimming shortened V by 7 bases and J by 1 base, and 19 bases separated the two germline ends. Germline-derived CDR1 and CDR2 are MNHNS and SASEGT. CDR3: CASTEWGGTGNTGELFF. CDR3 bases: TGTGCCAGCACCGAATGGGGGGGCACAGGGAACACCGGGGAGCTGTTTTTT.

This clonotype was found a few times. The chain uses TRBV29-1 and TRBJ1-3; D gene ambiguous. Trimming took off 4 bases at V and 0 bases at J, with 10 bases between the two ends. CDR1 SQVTM and CDR2 ANQGSEA come from the germline V gene. This CDR3 is 14 amino acids long. The CDR3 protein is CSVGMGNSGNTIYF. The CDR3 DNA is TGCAGCGTTGGGATGGGCAACTCTGGAAACACCATATATTTT.

V is TRBV7-9 and J is TRBJ2-3; the D call may be TRBD1 or TRBD2 (5 bases each). Germline loops: CDR1 SEHNR, CDR2 FQNEAQ (reference sequence). The ends were cut back, 7 bases at V and 1 base at J, with 15 bases in the middle. The CDR3 has 15 amino acids. In DNA, the CDR3 is TGTGCCAGCACCCTGGGGGAGAGTCGCACAGATACGCAGTATTTT. Encoded protein: CASTLGESRTDTQYF. The entire variable domain, with the rest obtained from reference TRBV7-9 and TRBJ2-3, is as follows: DTGVSQNPRHKITKRGQNVTFRCDPISEHNRLYWYRQTLGQGPEFLTYFQNEAQLEKSRLLSDRFSAERPKGSFSTLEIQRTEQGDSAMYLCASTLGESRTDTQYFGPGTRLTVL.

This clonotype came up once. This chain uses TRBV29-1 with TRBJ2-1, with D hard to call. The CDR3 spans 12 residues. The germline V and J ends were trimmed by 0 bases and 7 bases, with 7 bases remaining between them. The germline V gene has CDR1 SQVTM and CDR2 ANQGSEA. CDR3 in amino acids: CSVEDLGNEQFF. The CDR3 nucleotides read TGCAGCGTTGAAGATCTGGGGAATGAGCAGTTCTTC.